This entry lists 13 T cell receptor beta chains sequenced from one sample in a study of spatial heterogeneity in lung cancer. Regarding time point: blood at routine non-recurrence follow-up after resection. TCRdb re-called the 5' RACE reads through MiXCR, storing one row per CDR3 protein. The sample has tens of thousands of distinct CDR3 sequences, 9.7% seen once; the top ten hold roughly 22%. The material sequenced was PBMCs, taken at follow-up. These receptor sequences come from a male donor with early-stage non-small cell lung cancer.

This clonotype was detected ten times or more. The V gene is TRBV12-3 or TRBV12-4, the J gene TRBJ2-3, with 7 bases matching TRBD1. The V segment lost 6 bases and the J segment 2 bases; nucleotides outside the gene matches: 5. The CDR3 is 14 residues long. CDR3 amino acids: CASRLGQYTDTQYF. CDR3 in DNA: TGTGCCAGCAGATTGGGACAGTACACAGATACGCAGTATTTT.

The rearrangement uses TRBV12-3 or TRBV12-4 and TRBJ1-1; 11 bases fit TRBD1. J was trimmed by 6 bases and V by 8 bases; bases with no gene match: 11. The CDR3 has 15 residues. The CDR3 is CASPGSGQGGAEAFF. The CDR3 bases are TGTGCCAGCCCCGGGTCGGGACAGGGGGGTGCTGAAGCTTTCTTT.

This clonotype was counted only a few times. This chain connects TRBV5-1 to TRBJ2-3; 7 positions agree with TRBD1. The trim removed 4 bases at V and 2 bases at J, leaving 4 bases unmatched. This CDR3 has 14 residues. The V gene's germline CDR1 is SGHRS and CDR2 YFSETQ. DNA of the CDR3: TGCGCCAGCAGCCGGGACAGAGCCACAGATACGCAGTATTTT. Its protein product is CASSRDRATDTQYF.

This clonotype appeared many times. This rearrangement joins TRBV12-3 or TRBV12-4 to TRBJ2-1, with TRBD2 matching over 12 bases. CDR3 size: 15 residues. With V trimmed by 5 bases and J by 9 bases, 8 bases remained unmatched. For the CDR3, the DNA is TGTGCCAGCAGTCCCGGACTAGCGGGGTCTATTGAGCAGTTCTTC. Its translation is CASSPGLAGSIEQFF.

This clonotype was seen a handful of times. The CDR3 sequence: CASSGGRLAGGRYLDTQYF. The CDR3 region has the DNA TGCGCCAGCAGCGGCGGTAGACTAGCGGGGGGGCGGTATCTGGATACGCAGTATTTT. The chain joins TRBV4-1 to TRBJ2-3; 14 nucleotides match TRBD2. The germline V gene encodes CDR1 MGHRA and CDR2 YSYEKL. This CDR3 spans 19 amino acids. Trimming took 5 bases from V and 6 from J; bases not matched to a gene: 16.

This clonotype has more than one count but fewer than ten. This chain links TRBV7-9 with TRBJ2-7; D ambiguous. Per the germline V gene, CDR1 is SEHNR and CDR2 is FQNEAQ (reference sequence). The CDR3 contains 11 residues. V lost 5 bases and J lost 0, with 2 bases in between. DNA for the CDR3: TGTGCCAGCAGCGCCTCCTACGAGCAGTACTTC. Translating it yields CASSASYEQYF. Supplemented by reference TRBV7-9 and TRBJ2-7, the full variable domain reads DTGVSQNPRHKITKRGQNVTFRCDPISEHNRLYWYRQTLGQGPEFLTYFQNEAQLEKSRLLSDRFSAERPKGSFSTLEIQRTEQGDSAMYLCASSASYEQYFGPGTRLTVT.

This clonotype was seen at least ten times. The CDR3 spells CASSWQGATNEKLFF. The CDR3, as DNA: TGTGCCAGCAGTTGGCAGGGGGCGACTAATGAAAAACTGTTTTTT. This chain links TRBV28 with TRBJ1-4; TRBD1 matches at 8 bases. V lost 4 bases and J lost 2; bases outside the gene matches: 3. The CDR3 covers 15 residues. From germline, CDR1 is MDHEN and CDR2 SYDVKM. The full variable domain, with the rest looked up from reference TRBV28 and TRBJ1-4, is DVKVTQSSRYLVKRTGEKVFLECVQDMDHENMFWYRQDPGLGLRLIYFSYDVKMKEKGDIPEGYSVSREKKERFSLILESASTNQTSMYLCASSWQGATNEKLFFGSGTQLSVL.

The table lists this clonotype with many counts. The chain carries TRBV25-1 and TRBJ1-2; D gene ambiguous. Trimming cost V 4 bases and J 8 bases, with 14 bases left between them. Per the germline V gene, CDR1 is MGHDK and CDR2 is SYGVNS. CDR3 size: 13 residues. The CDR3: CASSVDGLRGYTF. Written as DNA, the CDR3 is TGTGCCAGCAGTGTAGACGGCCTGAGAGGCTACACCTTC.

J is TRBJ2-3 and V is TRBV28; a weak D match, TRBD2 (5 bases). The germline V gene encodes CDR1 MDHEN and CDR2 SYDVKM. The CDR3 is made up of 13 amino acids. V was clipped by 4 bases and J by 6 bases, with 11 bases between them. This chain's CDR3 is CASSSGSLDTQYF. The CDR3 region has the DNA TGTGCCAGCAGTTCTGGGAGTTTGGATACGCAGTATTTT.

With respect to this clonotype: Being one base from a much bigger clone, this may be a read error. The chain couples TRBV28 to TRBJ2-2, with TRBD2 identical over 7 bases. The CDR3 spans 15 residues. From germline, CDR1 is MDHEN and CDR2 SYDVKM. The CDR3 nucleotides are TGTGCCAGCAGACCGGGCCCCATCCGCAGCGGGGAGCTGGTTTTT. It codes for CASRPGPIRSGELVF. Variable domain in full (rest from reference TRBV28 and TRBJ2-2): DVKVTQSSRYLVKRTGEKVFLECVQDMDHENMFWYRQDPGLGLRLIYFSYDVKMKEKGDIPEGYSVSREKKERFSLILESASTNQTSMYLCASRPGPIRSGELVFGEGSRLTVL.

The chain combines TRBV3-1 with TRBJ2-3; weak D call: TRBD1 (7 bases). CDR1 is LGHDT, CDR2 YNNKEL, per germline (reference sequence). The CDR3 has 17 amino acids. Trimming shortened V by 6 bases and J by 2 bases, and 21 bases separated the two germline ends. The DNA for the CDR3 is TGTGCCAGCAGACCCTATAATCGACAGGGACTCACAGATACGCAGTATTTT. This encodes CASRPYNRQGLTDTQYF.

For the CDR3, the DNA is TGTGCCAGCAGTTGGGGTAGAAATGAGCAGTTCTTC. Translation: CASSWGRNEQFF. The chain couples TRBV12-3 or TRBV12-4 to TRBJ2-1; D unresolved. Trimming left V 4 bases short and J 7 bases short, with 8 bases between. This CDR3 has 12 amino acids.

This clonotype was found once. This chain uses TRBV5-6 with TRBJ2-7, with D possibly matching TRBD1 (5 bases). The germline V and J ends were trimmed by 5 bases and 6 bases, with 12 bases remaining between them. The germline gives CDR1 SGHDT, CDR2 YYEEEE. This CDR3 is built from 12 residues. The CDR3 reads CASRSRVGEQYF. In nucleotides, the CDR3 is TGTGCCAGCAGGTCCAGGGTTGGCGAGCAGTACTTC.